This TCR beta chain emerged from a study of beta chain features in type 1 diabetes. Whole-study findings and limits: cDNA-based sequencing might over-represent cells highly expressing TCR.

As every portion of the isolated RNA was reverse transcribed, the sequencing read expressed TCRB transcripts. Assay used: immunoSEQ multiplex PCR; TCRdb lists only in-frame clones, some missing. This sample has around 450,000 clones, with over 10% found just once. This clone came up a few times. Its specificity is not known. This CDR3 has 14 residues. Germline assignment: CDR1 SGHTA and CDR2 FQGNSA. The ends were cut back, 5 bases at V and 4 bases at J, with 14 bases in the middle. The sequenced sample consisted of naive CD4+ T cells from blood. V and J are TRBV7-2 and TRBJ2-5; D is uncertain. The TCR sequence derives from a woman between 18 and 29 years old in good health. CDR3 nucleotides: TGTGCCAGCAGCACAAGGTCTGGCGTAGAGACCCAGTACTTC. Translating gives CASSTRSGVETQYF.